These 19 T cell receptor beta chains were all obtained from the same sample, sequenced in a study of tumor-infiltrating lymphocytes in primary liver carcinoma. Germline DNA was extracted too, while blood RNA derived from unsorted whole blood. Total RNA amounting to 500 ng was the source from which TCR beta cDNA was made with a constant-region primer. Library construction for TCR beta comprised three nested multiplex PCR rounds performed with slightly modified ARM-PCR. Each of the first two PCR rounds ran 9 to 11 cycles with TRBV1-TRBV30 forward and C-beta reverse primers. TCRdb ran MiXCR on the multiplex PCR reads and lists one entry per CDR3 protein. The repertoire includes approximately 330,000 distinct CDR3 sequences, less than 75% of them detected once, and under 8% sits in the top ten. Sequences were obtained from peripheral blood. Every receptor here comes from a man between 35 and 55 years old with primary liver carcinoma and hepatitis B virus infection.

This chain uses TRBV6-5 with TRBJ1-2; 8 nucleotides line up with TRBD1. Unmatched junction bases numbered 1, after V lost 5 bases and J lost 2 bases. The germline V gene encodes CDR1 MNHEY and CDR2 SVGAGI. This CDR3 region has 13 residues. CDR3 coding DNA: TGTGCCAGCAGTGGACAGGGAAACTATGGCTACACCTTC. It codes for CASSGQGNYGYTF.

The gene calls are TRBV4-3 and TRBJ1-5, with a possible D match to TRBD1 (5 bases). Germline CDR1 LGHNA, CDR2 YSLEER. Trimming took 7 bases from V and 7 from J, leaving 14 bases between them. The CDR3 covers 13 residues. CDR3 bases: TGCGCCAGCAACCAGTCCAGGGAGCAGCCCCAGCATTTT. It encodes CASNQSREQPQHF.

J is TRBJ2-1 and V is TRBV14; 10 bases agree with TRBD2. The CDR3 is made up of 19 amino acids. The trim removed 4 bases at V and 0 bases at J, leaving 12 bases unmatched. Germline V gene lookup returns CDR1 SGHDN and CDR2 FVKESK. CDR3 sequence reads: CASSLRTAGGPSSYNEQFF. DNA of the CDR3: TGTGCCAGCAGCCTCCGAACAGCGGGAGGGCCGAGCTCCTACAATGAGCAGTTCTTC.

A note on this clonotype: One junction end disagrees with the germline gene, perhaps due to a read error. The chain couples TRBV29-1 to TRBJ2-1; D is undetermined. CDR3 length equals 14 residues. CDR1 and CDR2 (germline): SQVTM, ANQGSEA. CDR3 protein: CNVESVISYNEQFF. The CDR3 DNA follows: TGCAACGTTGAATCAGTGATCTCCTACAATGAGCAGTTCTTC.

This clonotype has a count of ten or more. The gene calls are TRBV6-6 and TRBJ1-5, with TRBD1 matching over 7 bases. Germline V CDR1 and CDR2: MNHNY, SVGAGI (reference sequence). V dropped 6 bases and J dropped 6; count of bases not matched to a gene: 11. The CDR3 runs 15 residues. The CDR3 coding sequence is TGTGCCAGCAGAACGGGGCAGGGGGGAGGTCAGCCCCAGCATTTT. Its translation is CASRTGQGGGQPQHF.

A word on this clonotype: This may be a read error, as it is one base from a much larger clone. V is TRBV4-1 and J is TRBJ2-1, with 7 bases aligning to TRBD2. CDR1 is MGHRA, CDR2 YSYEKL, per germline. V lost 4 bases to trimming and J lost 4 bases; unmatched junction nucleotides: 13. The CDR3 runs to 17 residues. The CDR3 DNA is TGCGCCAGCAGCCGAGATTTTCAGACTAGCTGGTACAATGAGCAGTTCTTC. Its translation is CASSRDFQTSWYNEQFF.

This clonotype was recorded once. The junction departs from germline at one end; a sequencing error may be responsible. The rearrangement uses TRBV11-2 and TRBJ2-7; possible D gene TRBD2, 6 bases. Germline lookup yields CDR1 SGHAT and CDR2 FQNNGV. The CDR3 totals 14 residues. In DNA form, the CDR3 reads TGTGCCAACAGTTTTACTAGCAGATCCTACGAGCAATACTTC. Translating it yields CANSFTSRSYEQYF.

With respect to this clonotype: This may come from a read error, since a much larger clone is one base off. The V gene is TRBV6-1, the J gene TRBJ2-1; possibly TRBD2 for D (5 bases). V was pared by 4 bases and J by 10 bases, with 11 bases between. The V gene's germline CDR1 is MNHNS and CDR2 SASEGT. There are 12 residues in the CDR3. The CDR3 DNA reads as TGTGCCAGCAGTGGAGAGGGCGGGGAGCAGTTCTTC. Translated, it gives CASSGEGGEQFF.

In this sample, this clonotype turned up many times. The genes are TRBV29-1 and TRBJ2-1; D is undetermined. Trimming stripped 5 bases from V and 1 base from J, with 3 bases between. This CDR3 comprises 11 residues. Germline CDR1 is SQVTM and CDR2 is ANQGSEA. Written as DNA, the CDR3 is TGCAGCGTTTTATCCTACAATGAGCAGTTCTTC. Translation: CSVLSYNEQFF.

Of note for this clonotype: Compared with germline, one end of the junction differs, possibly owing to a read error. J is TRBJ2-1 and V is TRBV11-2; TRBD1 is a possible D gene (5 bases). CDR3 length: 12 residues. CDR1 and CDR2 (germline): SGHAT, FQNNGV. CDR3 sequence: CSSSYRSGGRFF. The CDR3 DNA is TGTTCCAGCAGCTACAGGAGTGGTGGGCGGTTCTTC.

The V and J genes are TRBV24-1 and TRBJ2-1; tentatively, D is TRBD2 (5 bases). The CDR3 is 13 residues long. Trimming removed 11 bases at V and 10 bases at J, with 20 bases between. Germline loops: CDR1 KGHDR, CDR2 SFDVKD. CDR3: CAINDYTKGEQFF. The DNA of the CDR3 is TGTGCCATCAACGACTATACCAAGGGAGAGCAGTTCTTC.

Concerning this clonotype itself: The junction and the germline gene differ at one end; a read error may be behind it. V usage is TRBV5-1 and J usage is TRBJ2-1, with 7 bases lining up with TRBD1. The V gene's germline CDR1 is SGHRS and CDR2 YFSETQ. The CDR3 extends over 15 amino acids. CDR3 nucleotides: TGCGCCGGCAGCTTGGAAGGGGGACAGTCCAATGAGCACTTCTTC. It is translated as CAGSLEGGQSNEHFF.

As for this clonotype: At one end the junction does not follow the germline gene, possibly because of a read error. V is TRBV28 and J is TRBJ1-1; unclear D gene. This CDR3 region has 14 residues. Germline V CDR1 and CDR2: MDHEN, SYDVKM. The CDR3 spells CASSLGSLNTEVFF. The CDR3 DNA is TGTGCCAGCAGTTTAGGGAGTTTGAACACTGAAGTTTTCTTT.

This clonotype was counted many times. The chain is built from TRBV11-2 and TRBJ2-2; 10 bases line up with TRBD2. V was pared by 4 bases and J by 1 base, with 12 bases of the junction left unmatched. CDR1 and CDR2 from the germline V gene are SGHAT and FQNNGV. There are 19 residues in the CDR3. CDR3 coding DNA: TGTGCCAGCAGCTATCTCCGCAGCGGGAGGGCCGGGAACACCGGGGAGCTGTTTTTT. Amino acids: CASSYLRSGRAGNTGELFF. Full variable domain (missing parts from reference TRBV11-2 and TRBJ2-2): EAGVAQSPRYKIIEKRQSVAFWCNPISGHATLYWYQQILGQGPKLLIQFQNNGVVDDSQLPKDRFSAERLKGVDSTLKIQPAKLEDSAVYLCASSYLRSGRAGNTGELFFGEGSRLTVL.

Concerning this clonotype itself: An end of the junction differs from the germline gene, which may be a read error. V is TRBV11-3 and J is TRBJ2-5; 11 nucleotides align to TRBD1. The CDR3 runs 15 residues. Per the germline V gene, CDR1 is SGHNT and CDR2 is YENEEA. CDR3: CAISSGTGGVETQYF. CDR3 nucleotide sequence: TGTGCCATCAGCTCTGGGACAGGGGGAGTTGAGACCCAGTACTTC.

This clonotype was detected ten times or more. The chain links TRBV11-2 to TRBJ1-6; D is unresolved. V lost 4 bases and J lost 0, with 10 bases in between. Germline assignment: CDR1 SGHAT and CDR2 FQNNGV. The CDR3 runs 16 residues. The CDR3 sequence is CASSSMAHSYNSPLHF. For the CDR3, the DNA is TGTGCCAGCAGCTCTATGGCTCACTCCTATAATTCACCCCTCCACTTT.

In regard to this clonotype: A much larger clone sits a single nucleotide away, making a read error possible. V is TRBV6-1 and J is TRBJ1-2; TRBD1 matches 7 bases. The CDR3 runs 14 residues. Germline V gene lookup returns CDR1 MNHNS and CDR2 SASEGT. CDR3 in DNA: TGTGCCGGGAGAGGGCGACAGGGACCCTATGGCTACGCCTTC. Its protein product is CAGRGRQGPYGYAF.

This clonotype has at least ten counts. V is TRBV29-1 and J is TRBJ2-3, with D tentatively TRBD2 (6 bases). This CDR3 spans 16 amino acids. Germline CDR1 and CDR2: SQVTM and ANQGSEA. V lost 1 base to trimming and J lost 3 bases, with 17 bases between them. CDR3 sequence reads: CSVEAPVGGATDTQYF. As DNA, the CDR3 is TGCAGCGTTGAAGCCCCTGTGGGGGGAGCAACAGATACGCAGTATTTT.

This clonotype was seen only once. This sequence may be a read error, since a much larger clone differs from it by one base. V is TRBV6-1 and J is TRBJ2-3; D remains ambiguous. CDR3 length: 14 residues. Germline V CDR1 and CDR2: MNHNS, SASEGT. The CDR3 sequence is CTSSERSRTDTQYF. The CDR3, as DNA: TGTACCAGCAGTGAAAGATCCCGTACAGATACGCAGTATTTT.